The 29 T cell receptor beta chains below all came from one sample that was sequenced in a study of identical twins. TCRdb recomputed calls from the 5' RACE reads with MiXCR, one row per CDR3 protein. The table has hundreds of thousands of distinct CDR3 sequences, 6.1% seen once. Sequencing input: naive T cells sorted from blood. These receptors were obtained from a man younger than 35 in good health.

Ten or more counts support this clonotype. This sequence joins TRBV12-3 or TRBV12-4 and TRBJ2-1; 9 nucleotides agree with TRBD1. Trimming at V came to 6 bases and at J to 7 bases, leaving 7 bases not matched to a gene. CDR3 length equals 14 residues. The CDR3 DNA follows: TGTGCCAGCAGACCGGGACAGGGTTCGAATGAGCAGTTCTTC. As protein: CASRPGQGSNEQFF.

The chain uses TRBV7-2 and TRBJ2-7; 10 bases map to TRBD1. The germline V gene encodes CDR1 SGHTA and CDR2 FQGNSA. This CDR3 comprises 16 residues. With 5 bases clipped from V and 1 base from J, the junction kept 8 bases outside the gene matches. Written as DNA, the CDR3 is TGTGCCAGCAGCCCGGTCCCGGGACAGGGGTCCTACGAGCAGTACTTC. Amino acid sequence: CASSPVPGQGSYEQYF.

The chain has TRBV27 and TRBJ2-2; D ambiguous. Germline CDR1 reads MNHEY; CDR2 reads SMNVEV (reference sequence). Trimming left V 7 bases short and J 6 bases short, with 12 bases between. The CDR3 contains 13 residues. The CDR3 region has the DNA TGTGCCAGCACGCTAGTGGTACCCGGGGAGCTGTTTTTT. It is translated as CASTLVVPGELFF.

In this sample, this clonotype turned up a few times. The CDR3 DNA is TGTGCCAGTAGTATGGCTAGCGCAGGGGAGACCCAGTACTTC. Amino acid sequence: CASSMASAGETQYF. The rearrangement uses TRBV19 and TRBJ2-5; D is perhaps TRBD2 (6 bases). CDR3 length equals 14 residues. Per germline, CDR1 LNHDA and CDR2 SQIVND (reference sequence). Trimming left V 3 bases short and J 5 bases short, with 13 bases between.

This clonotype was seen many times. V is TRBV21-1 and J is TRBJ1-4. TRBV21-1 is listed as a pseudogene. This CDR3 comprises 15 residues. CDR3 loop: CASSKGRHTGEKLFF. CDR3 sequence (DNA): TGTGCCAGCAGCAAAGGACGTCATACTGGGGAAAAACTGTTTTTT.

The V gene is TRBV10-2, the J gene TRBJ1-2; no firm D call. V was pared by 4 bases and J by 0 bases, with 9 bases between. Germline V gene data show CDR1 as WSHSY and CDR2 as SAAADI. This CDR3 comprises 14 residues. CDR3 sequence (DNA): TGCGCCAGCAGTGGAGGCAGATCTAACTATGGCTACACCTTC. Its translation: CASSGGRSNYGYTF.

The CDR3 region is CASSRRSGENNEQFF. CDR3 coding DNA: TGTGCCAGCAGCCGCCGGAGTGGAGAGAACAATGAGCAGTTCTTC. The chain recombines TRBV6-1 with TRBJ2-1; D is undetermined. The CDR3 has 15 amino acids. Germline-derived CDR1 and CDR2 are MNHNS and SASEGT. The V gene lost 6 bases and the J gene lost 5 bases, with 17 bases spanning the gap.

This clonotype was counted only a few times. The CDR3 protein is CASSSLPGRGSGANVLTF. The CDR3 bases are TGTGCCAGCAGCTCCCTTCCGGGACGGGGGTCTGGGGCCAACGTCCTGACTTTC. The rearrangement uses TRBV11-1 and TRBJ2-6; TRBD2 is a possible D gene (6 bases). Per germline, CDR1 SGHAT and CDR2 FQDESV (reference sequence). This CDR3 has 18 amino acids. With 4 bases removed from V and 1 base from J, the gap between germline ends came to 17 bases. Full variable domain (missing parts from reference TRBV11-1 and TRBJ2-6): EAEVAQSPRYKITEKSQAVAFWCDPISGHATLYWYRQILGQGPELLVQFQDESVVDDSQLPKDRFSAERLKGVDSTLKIQPAELGDSAMYLCASSSLPGRGSGANVLTFGAGSRLTVL.

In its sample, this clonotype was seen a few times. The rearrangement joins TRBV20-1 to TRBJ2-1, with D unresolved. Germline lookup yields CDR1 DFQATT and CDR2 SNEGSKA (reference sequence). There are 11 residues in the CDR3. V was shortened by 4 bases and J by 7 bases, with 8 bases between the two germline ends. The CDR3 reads CSATERNEQFF. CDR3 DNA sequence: TGCAGTGCTACCGAACGGAATGAGCAGTTCTTC.

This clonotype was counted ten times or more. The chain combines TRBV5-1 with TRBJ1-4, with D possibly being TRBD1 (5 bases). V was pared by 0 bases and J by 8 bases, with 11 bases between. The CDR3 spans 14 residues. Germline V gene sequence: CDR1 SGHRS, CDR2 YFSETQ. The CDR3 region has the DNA TGCGCCAGCAGCTTGGATGGGGGTCGGGAAAAACTGTTTTTT. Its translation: CASSLDGGREKLFF.

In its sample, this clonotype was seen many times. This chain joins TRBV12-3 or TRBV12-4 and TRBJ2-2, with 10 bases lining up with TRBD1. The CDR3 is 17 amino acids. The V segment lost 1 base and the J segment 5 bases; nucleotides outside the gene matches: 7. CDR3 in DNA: TGTGCCAGCAGTTTAGACCGGGACAGGGGCATTACCGGGGAGCTGTTTTTT. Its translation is CASSLDRDRGITGELFF.

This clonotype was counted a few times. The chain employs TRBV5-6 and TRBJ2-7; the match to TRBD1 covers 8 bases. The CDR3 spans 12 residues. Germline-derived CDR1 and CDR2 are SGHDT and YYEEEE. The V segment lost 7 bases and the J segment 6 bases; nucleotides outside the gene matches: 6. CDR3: CASARGQAEQYF. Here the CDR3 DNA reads TGTGCCAGCGCCAGGGGGCAGGCCGAGCAGTACTTC.

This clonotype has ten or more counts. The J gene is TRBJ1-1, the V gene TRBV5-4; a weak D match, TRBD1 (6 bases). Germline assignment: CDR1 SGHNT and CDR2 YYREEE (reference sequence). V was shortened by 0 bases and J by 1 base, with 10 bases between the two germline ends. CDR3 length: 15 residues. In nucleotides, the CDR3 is TGTGCCAGCAGCTTGGCCCAGGGGCGGAACACTGAAGCTTTCTTT. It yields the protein CASSLAQGRNTEAFF.

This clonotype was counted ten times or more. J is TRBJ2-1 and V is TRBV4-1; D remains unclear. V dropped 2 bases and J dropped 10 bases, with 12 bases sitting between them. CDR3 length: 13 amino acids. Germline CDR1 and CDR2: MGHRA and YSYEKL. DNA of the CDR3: TGCGCCAGCAGCCAAATTCAGACGGAGGAGCAGTTCTTC. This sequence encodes CASSQIQTEEQFF.

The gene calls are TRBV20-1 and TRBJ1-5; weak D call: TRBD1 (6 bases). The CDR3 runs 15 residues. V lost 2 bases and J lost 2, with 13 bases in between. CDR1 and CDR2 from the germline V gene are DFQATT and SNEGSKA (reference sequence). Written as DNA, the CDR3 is TGCAGTGCTAGACAAATTTCAGGGGGCAATCAGCCCCAGCATTTT. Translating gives CSARQISGGNQPQHF.

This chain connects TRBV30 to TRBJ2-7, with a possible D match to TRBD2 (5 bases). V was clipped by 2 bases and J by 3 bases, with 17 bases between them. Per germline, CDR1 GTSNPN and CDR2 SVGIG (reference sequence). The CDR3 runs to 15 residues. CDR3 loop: CAWSPHGVRDYEQYV. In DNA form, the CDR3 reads TGTGCCTGGAGTCCCCACGGGGTCAGAGACTACGAGCAGTACGTC.

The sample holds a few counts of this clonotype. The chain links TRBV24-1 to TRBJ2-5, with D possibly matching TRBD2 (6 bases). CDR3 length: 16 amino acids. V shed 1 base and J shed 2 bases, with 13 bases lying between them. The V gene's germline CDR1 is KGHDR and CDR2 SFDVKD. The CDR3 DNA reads TGTGCCACCAGTGATTTAGGGCGGGGACGACAAGAGACCCAGTACTTC. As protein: CATSDLGRGRQETQYF.

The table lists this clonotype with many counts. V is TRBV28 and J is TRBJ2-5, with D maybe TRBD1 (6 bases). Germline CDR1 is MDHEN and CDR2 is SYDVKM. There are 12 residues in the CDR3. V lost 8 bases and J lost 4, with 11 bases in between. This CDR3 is CASRDIAETQYF. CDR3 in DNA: TGTGCCAGCCGGGACATCGCAGAGACCCAGTACTTC.

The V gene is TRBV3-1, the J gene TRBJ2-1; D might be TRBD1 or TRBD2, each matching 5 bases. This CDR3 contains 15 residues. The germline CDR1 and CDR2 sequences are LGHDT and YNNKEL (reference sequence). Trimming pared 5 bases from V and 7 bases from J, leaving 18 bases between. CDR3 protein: CASSSGTGLGNEQFF. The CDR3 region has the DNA TGTGCCAGCAGCTCCGGGACCGGCCTGGGGAATGAGCAGTTCTTC.

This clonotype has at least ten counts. CDR3 residues: CASSYSRRESSYEQYV. The CDR3 DNA follows: TGTGCCAGCAGTTACTCGAGGAGGGAAAGCTCCTACGAGCAGTACGTC. The chain has TRBV6-2 or TRBV6-3 and TRBJ2-7; D is perhaps TRBD2 (6 bases). CDR3 length: 16 amino acids. V was shortened by 0 bases and J by 0 bases, with 12 bases between the two germline ends. Germline lookup yields CDR1 MNHEY and CDR2 SVGEGT.

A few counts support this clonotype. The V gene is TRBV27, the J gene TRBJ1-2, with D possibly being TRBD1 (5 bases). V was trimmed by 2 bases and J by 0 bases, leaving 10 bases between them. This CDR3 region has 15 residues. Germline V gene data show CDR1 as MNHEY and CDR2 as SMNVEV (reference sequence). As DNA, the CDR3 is TGTGCCAGCAGTTTACTTCGGGGGGCTAACTATGGCTACACCTTC. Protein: CASSLLRGANYGYTF.

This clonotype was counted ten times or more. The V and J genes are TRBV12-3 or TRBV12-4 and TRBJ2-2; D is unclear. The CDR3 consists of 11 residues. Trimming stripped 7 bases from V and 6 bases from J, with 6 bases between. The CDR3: CASMAAGELFF. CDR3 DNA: TGTGCCAGCATGGCGGCCGGGGAGCTGTTTTTT.

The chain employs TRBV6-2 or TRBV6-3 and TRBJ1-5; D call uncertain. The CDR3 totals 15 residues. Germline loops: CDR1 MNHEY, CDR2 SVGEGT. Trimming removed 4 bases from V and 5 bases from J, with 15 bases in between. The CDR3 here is CASSWVNRLDQPQHF. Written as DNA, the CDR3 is TGTGCCAGCAGTTGGGTAAATCGGCTAGATCAGCCCCAGCATTTT.

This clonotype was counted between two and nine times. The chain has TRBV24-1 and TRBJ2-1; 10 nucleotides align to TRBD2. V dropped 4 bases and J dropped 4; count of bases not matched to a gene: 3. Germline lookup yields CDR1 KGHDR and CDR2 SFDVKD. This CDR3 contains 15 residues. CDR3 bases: TGTGCCACCAGTGACTGGACTAGCGGTTACAATGAGCAGTTCTTC. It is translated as CATSDWTSGYNEQFF.

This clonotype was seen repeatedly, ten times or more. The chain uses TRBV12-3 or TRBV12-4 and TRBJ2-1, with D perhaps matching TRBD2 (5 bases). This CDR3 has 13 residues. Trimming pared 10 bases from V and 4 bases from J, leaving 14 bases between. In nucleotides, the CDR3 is TGTGCCAACGGAAACGGGAATTACAATGAGCAGTTCTTC. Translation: CANGNGNYNEQFF.

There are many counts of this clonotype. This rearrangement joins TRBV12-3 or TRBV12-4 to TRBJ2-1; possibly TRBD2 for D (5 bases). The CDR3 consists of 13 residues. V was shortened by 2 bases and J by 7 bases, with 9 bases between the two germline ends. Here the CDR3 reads CASSLLAGNEQFF. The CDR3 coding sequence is TGTGCCAGCAGTTTACTAGCTGGGAATGAGCAGTTCTTC.

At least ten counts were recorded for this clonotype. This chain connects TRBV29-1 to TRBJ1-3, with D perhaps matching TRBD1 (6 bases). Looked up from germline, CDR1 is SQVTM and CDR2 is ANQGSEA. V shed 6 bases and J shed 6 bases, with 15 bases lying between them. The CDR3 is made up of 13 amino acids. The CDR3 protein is CSVQQGRLNTIYF. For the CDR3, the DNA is TGCAGCGTACAACAGGGTCGTTTAAACACCATATATTTT.

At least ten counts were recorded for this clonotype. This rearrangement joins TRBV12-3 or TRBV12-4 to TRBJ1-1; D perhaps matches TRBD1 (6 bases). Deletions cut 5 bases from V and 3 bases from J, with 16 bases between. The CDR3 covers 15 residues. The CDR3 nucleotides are TGTGCCAGCAGTCAAACACAGGGATCGTACACTGAAGCTTTCTTT. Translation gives CASSQTQGSYTEAFF.

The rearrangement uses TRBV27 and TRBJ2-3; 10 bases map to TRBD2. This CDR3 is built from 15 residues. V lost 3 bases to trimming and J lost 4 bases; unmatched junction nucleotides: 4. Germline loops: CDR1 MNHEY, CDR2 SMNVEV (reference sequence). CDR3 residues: CASSFQAGGPDTQYF. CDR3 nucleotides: TGTGCCAGCAGTTTCCAAGCGGGAGGGCCAGATACGCAGTATTTT.